This T cell receptor beta chain came from a study of cytomegalovirus exposure and HLA in healthy donors. The CDR3 consists of 13 residues. Germline values: CDR1 MNHEY, CDR2 SVGAGI. Losses at the gene ends were 7 bases for V and 2 bases for J; bases not matched to a gene: 5. PCR amplification relied on 60 Vbeta primers (plus 13 Jbeta primers). The protocol was immunoSEQ multiplex PCR, while the TCRdb copy is restricted to in-frame clones and leaves out a portion. Of about 84,000 clones listed, about 60% are singletons. Material: PBMCs. The TCR was taken from a middle-aged woman in good health and CMV-seropositive. This rearrangement joins TRBV6-5 to TRBJ2-7; 7 positions match TRBD2. CDR3: CASTSGSTYEQYF. For the CDR3, the DNA is TGTGCCAGCACTAGCGGATCTACCTACGAGCAGTACTTC.